The 20 T cell receptor beta chains presented below share a single source sample, sequenced in a study of CXCR3-negative and CXCR3-positive naive CD8 T cells. All TRB cDNA libraries came from 5' RACE performed with UMI labels. Reprocessing the 5' RACE reads, TCRdb reports a single entry for every CDR3 protein and omits DNA. This sample contains tens of thousands of distinct CDR3 sequences. General study points: Against CXCR3-negative naive cells, CXCR3-positive naive cells showed more hydrophobic TRB CDR3s.

No antigen is known for these receptors. Source material: naive CXCR3+ CD8+ T cells from blood. Specified subset: CD45RO-CCR7+CD27+CD95- naive CD8+ T cells expressing CXCR3 (TNR3+). These receptors originate from a human donor in good health. Some clones in this sample may be carry-over from other donors' samples.

The chain combines TRBV6-6 with TRBJ2-4; TCRdb outputs TRBD1, but without DNA this stays unchecked. Germline V gives CDR1 MNHNY, CDR2 SVGAGI (reference sequence). CDR3 length: 14 amino acids. CDR3: CASSYIRAGDIQYF.

V and J are TRBV4-3 and TRBJ2-4; TCRdb's D gene call, TRBD2, goes unchecked for lack of DNA. The CDR3 sequence is 16 residues long. Germline V gene lookup returns CDR1 LGHNA and CDR2 YSLEER. The CDR3 loop is CASSQVFSESKNIQYF.

The chain is built from TRBV20-1 and TRBJ1-2. CDR1 is DFQATT, CDR2 SNEGSKA, per germline (reference sequence). This CDR3 contains 13 residues. The CDR3 sequence: CSARPPGAYGYTF.

The chain couples TRBV12-3 or TRBV12-4 to TRBJ2-3; TCRdb picks TRBD2, but there is no DNA to check that call. This CDR3 comprises 16 residues. The CDR3 spells CASSTTSGGATDTQYF.

V gene TRBV28 combines with J gene TRBJ2-5; TCRdb proposes TRBD1, but this gene call is untestable without DNA. The CDR3 is made up of 14 amino acids. Germline CDR1 reads MDHEN; CDR2 reads SYDVKM. CDR3 sequence: CASSLAGVEETQYF.

The chain links TRBV6-5 to TRBJ2-2; absent DNA, TCRdb's TRBD1 call cannot be checked. The CDR3 runs 14 residues. Germline loops: CDR1 MNHEY, CDR2 SVGAGI. CDR3 sequence reads: CASIERGNTGELFF.

The V gene is TRBV28, the J gene TRBJ2-1. CDR1 MDHEN and CDR2 SYDVKM come from the germline V gene. This CDR3 contains 16 residues. CDR3 protein: CASSFPTGTSYNEQFF.

The genes are TRBV11-2 and TRBJ2-1; TCRdb's D call of TRBD1 is untestable without DNA. Germline loops: CDR1 SGHAT, CDR2 FQNNGV. This CDR3 region has 18 residues. CDR3: CASSLIPPGASPYNEQFF.

Considering frequency, this clonotype is medium-sized. J is TRBJ1-2 and V is TRBV7-6; there is no DNA to check the TCRdb D call of TRBD1. The CDR3 sequence is 15 residues long. Germline V gene data show CDR1 as SGHVS and CDR2 as FNYEAQ. This CDR3 reads CASSQGTVLNYGYTF.

V and J are TRBV20-1 and TRBJ2-1; the D call of TRBD1 rests on TCRdb alone, since no DNA is present to check it. This CDR3 region has 14 residues. CDR1 is DFQATT, CDR2 SNEGSKA, per germline (reference sequence). CDR3 region: CSARPDRGYNEQFF.

The chain joins TRBV7-2 to TRBJ2-1; absent DNA, TCRdb's TRBD2 call cannot be checked. CDR1 SGHTA and CDR2 FQGNSA come from the germline V gene. The CDR3 has 17 residues. CDR3 region: CASSLVGLAGGPDEQFF.

The rearrangement joins TRBV21-1 to TRBJ2-4; absent DNA, TCRdb's TRBD1 call cannot be checked. TRBV21-1 has pseudogene status. The CDR3 loop spans 16 amino acids. The CDR3 sequence is CASSKAGTPTKNIQYF.

V usage is TRBV7-9 and J usage is TRBJ2-7; TCRdb calls TRBD2, which cannot be checked without DNA. Germline V gives CDR1 SEHNR, CDR2 FQNEAQ (reference sequence). The CDR3 consists of 16 residues. The chain's CDR3 is CASSPNLAGPAYEQYF.

The chain uses TRBV6-5 and TRBJ2-1; TCRdb proposes TRBD1, but this gene call is untestable without DNA. The CDR3 is 11 residues long. CDR1 is MNHEY and CDR2 is SVGAGI in the germline V gene. The CDR3 protein is CASTWGTEQFF.

This chain joins TRBV6-6 and TRBJ2-1; checking the TCRdb D call of TRBD1 is not possible without DNA. CDR3 size: 13 residues. Germline lookup yields CDR1 MNHNY and CDR2 SVGAGI (reference sequence). Here the CDR3 reads CASSPPENNEQFF.

The chain joins TRBV7-9 to TRBJ1-1; the D gene TCRdb calls, TRBD1, cannot be checked with no DNA. This CDR3 has 15 residues. The germline V gene encodes CDR1 SEHNR and CDR2 FQNEAQ (reference sequence). The CDR3 protein is CASSFGTGLNTEAFF.

The chain uses TRBV20-1 and TRBJ2-7; without DNA, the TCRdb call of TRBD2 cannot be checked. Germline V CDR1 and CDR2: DFQATT, SNEGSKA (reference sequence). The CDR3 totals 14 residues. The chain's CDR3 is CSAGMEEPSYEQYF.

The chain has TRBV9 and TRBJ2-3; without DNA, the TCRdb call of TRBD2 cannot be checked. Germline values: CDR1 SGDLS, CDR2 YYNGEE. This CDR3 contains 14 residues. This CDR3 is CASSTQRGADTQYF.

CDR3 in amino acids: CSVHQGVTEAFF. The rearrangement joins TRBV29-1 to TRBJ1-1; checking the TCRdb D call of TRBD1 is not possible without DNA. CDR3 size: 12 residues. CDR1 and CDR2 (germline): SQVTM, ANQGSEA.

The chain links TRBV7-9 to TRBJ2-7. Germline lookup yields CDR1 SEHNR and CDR2 FQNEAQ (reference sequence). This CDR3 has 12 amino acids. The CDR3 region is CASSLAPQKQYF.